These 10 T cell receptor beta chains came from one sample sequenced in a study of beta chain features in type 1 diabetes. The authors reverse transcribed all of the isolated RNA, so sequencing captured expressed TCRB transcripts. TCRdb keeps only in-frame clones here, not all; method: immunoSEQ multiplex PCR. The sample shows some 900,000 clones, roughly 17% of them seen only once. Sequencing was done on a sample of naive CD4+ T cells from blood. These receptors originate from a woman aged 18-35 years in good health.

The table lists this clone with a few counts. The chain carries TRBV7-2 and TRBJ2-3; 7 bases are a match to TRBD2. The CDR3 totals 15 residues. Germline V gene data show CDR1 as SGHTA and CDR2 as FQGNSA. Trimming at V came to 2 bases and at J to 3 bases, leaving 5 bases not matched to a gene. The CDR3 reads CASSLTAGRTDTQYF. In nucleotides, the CDR3 is TGTGCCAGCAGCTTAACAGCGGGGCGGACAGATACGCAGTATTTT. The whole variable domain, filled in from reference TRBV7-2 and TRBJ2-3, reads GAGVSQSPSNKVTEKGKDVELRCDPISGHTALYWYRQSLGQGLEFLIYFQGNSAPDKSGLPSDRFSAERTGGSVSTLTIQRTQQEDSAVYLCASSLTAGRTDTQYFGPGTRLTVL.

This clone was counted a few times. The V call is TRBV5-1, the J call TRBJ2-3, with D perhaps being TRBD1 or TRBD2 (5 bases each). The CDR3 sequence is 14 residues long. V gave up 1 base and J gave up 2 bases, with 8 bases separating them. CDR1 and CDR2 (germline): SGHRS, YFSETQ. The chain's CDR3 is CASSLLGVTDTQYF. The CDR3 nucleotides are TGCGCCAGCAGCTTGTTGGGGGTCACAGATACGCAGTATTTT. The full variable domain, completed using reference TRBV5-1 and TRBJ2-3, is KAGVTQTPRYLIKTRGQQVTLSCSPISGHRSVSWYQQTPGQGLQFLFEYFSETQRNKGNFPGRFSGRQFSNSRSEMNVSTLELGDSALYLCASSLLGVTDTQYFGPGTRLTVL.

This chain connects TRBV19 to TRBJ2-1, with 10 bases that match TRBD2. This CDR3 region has 15 residues. Germline V gene sequence: CDR1 LNHDA, CDR2 SQIVND (reference sequence). V gave up 1 base and J gave up 9 bases; unmatched junction bases: 6. The CDR3, as DNA: TGTGCCAGTAGTATAGTAGCGGGAGGAGGGGGTGAGCAGTTCTTC. The encoded protein is CASSIVAGGGGEQFF. Full variable domain (missing parts from reference TRBV19 and TRBJ2-1): DGGITQSPKYLFRKEGQNVTLSCEQNLNHDAMYWYRQDPGQGLRLIYYSQIVNDFQKGDIAEGYSVSREKKESFPLTVTSAQKNPTAFYLCASSIVAGGGGEQFFGPGTRLTVL.

The CDR3 nucleotides read TGTGCCAGCTCACCATATTCTGAGACCCAGTACTTC. Its protein is CASSPYSETQYF. The chain links TRBV18 to TRBJ2-5, with D uncertain. Deletions cut 2 bases from V and 5 bases from J, with 6 bases between. The CDR3 has 12 amino acids. Germline CDR1 is KGHSH and CDR2 is LQKENI.

V gene TRBV6-5 combines with J gene TRBJ2-2, with 12 bases lining up with TRBD1. Germline lookup yields CDR1 MNHEY and CDR2 SVGAGI. The CDR3 is made up of 15 amino acids. Trimming at V came to 4 bases and at J to 7 bases, leaving 4 bases not matched to a gene. Written as DNA, the CDR3 is TGTGCCAGCAGTTCGGGACAGGGGGCGATCGGGGAGCTGTTTTTT. The encoded protein is CASSSGQGAIGELFF.

The chain recombines TRBV6-1 with TRBJ2-1; the D gene is possibly TRBD1 (6 bases). The CDR3 is 13 amino acids. The ends were cut back, 4 bases at V and 4 bases at J, with 8 bases in the middle. Germline CDR1 reads MNHNS; CDR2 reads SASEGT. The CDR3 loop is CASSAGQYNEQFF. In DNA, the CDR3 is TGTGCCAGCAGTGCCGGACAGTACAATGAGCAGTTCTTC.

This clone has only a few counts. The rearrangement links TRBV4-2 to TRBJ2-3, with 7 bases matching TRBD1. The CDR3 has 17 amino acids. From germline, CDR1 is LGHNA and CDR2 YNFKEQ. V was pared by 4 bases and J by 1 base, with 11 bases of the junction left unmatched. CDR3 nucleotide sequence: TGTGCCAGCAGCCTGAACCAAAGGGGGCTCGGCACAGATACGCAGTATTTT. Encoded protein: CASSLNQRGLGTDTQYF.

In this sample, this clone turned up a few times. The chain couples TRBV29-1 to TRBJ2-2, with TRBD2 matching over 12 bases. CDR3 length equals 15 residues. V trimming: 4 bases; J trimming: 7 bases; junction bases outside the gene matches: 7. From germline, CDR1 is SQVTM and CDR2 ANQGSEA. CDR3 in amino acids: CSVAVLAGGVGELFF. The CDR3, as DNA: TGCAGCGTTGCGGTTCTAGCGGGAGGGGTCGGGGAGCTGTTTTTT.

This clone was counted between two and nine times. This chain connects TRBV11-2 to TRBJ2-4; 9 nucleotides line up with TRBD1. The CDR3 covers 15 residues. Looked up from germline, CDR1 is SGHAT and CDR2 is FQNNGV. Germline trimming cut 5 bases from V and 9 bases from J; bases unmatched to any gene: 11. The CDR3 nucleotides read TGTGCCAGCAGCCGAGGGGACAGGGTACGGGCCATTCAGTACTTC. Protein product: CASSRGDRVRAIQYF.

The chain is built from TRBV18 and TRBJ2-7; tentatively, D is TRBD2 (5 bases). With 4 bases removed from V and 2 bases from J, the gap between germline ends came to 9 bases. CDR1 and CDR2 (germline): KGHSH, LQKENI. This CDR3 has 13 residues. CDR3 in amino acids: CASSQLGPYEQYF. The CDR3, as DNA: TGTGCCAGCTCACAACTAGGGCCCTACGAGCAGTACTTC.